The sequence of this TCR beta chain was determined in a study of T cells after yellow fever vaccination. TCRdb processed the 5' RACE reads anew with MiXCR; each CDR3 protein has one entry. This table holds hundreds of thousands of distinct CDR3 sequences, approximately 13% found once. CDR1 and CDR2 (germline): SGHTA, FQGNSA. The length of the CDR3 is 14 residues. Trimming removed 2 bases from V and 5 bases from J, with 12 bases in between. This clonotype has just a few counts. Sequencing used PBMCs, obtained on the day of the yellow fever booster vaccination. The genes are TRBV7-2 and TRBJ1-1; tentatively, D is TRBD1 (6 bases). The clonotype comes from a man aged 30 to 45 who received the YFV17D yellow fever vaccine. The CDR3: CASSLQGPKTEAFF. The CDR3 coding sequence is TGTGCCAGCAGCTTACAGGGGCCCAAAACTGAAGCTTTCTTT.